The 18 T cell receptor beta chains presented below share a single source sample, sequenced in a study of cytomegalovirus exposure and HLA in healthy donors. The PCR employed 60 Vbeta primers together with 13 Jbeta primers. Assay used: immunoSEQ multiplex PCR; TCRdb lists only in-frame clones, some missing. The sample carries over 150,000 clones, roughly 80% recorded once. Source material: PBMCs. Every receptor here comes from a man aged 35 to 55 in good health and CMV-seronegative.

This chain connects TRBV14 to TRBJ2-5, with 12 nucleotides matching TRBD2. CDR3 size: 16 residues. The V gene end was trimmed by 4 bases and the J gene end by 2 bases; junction bases not matched to a gene: 5. Germline loops: CDR1 SGHDN, CDR2 FVKESK. Here the CDR3 DNA reads TGTGCCAGCAGCCGACTAGCGGGGGTGCTACAAGAGACCCAGTACTTC. Translated, it gives CASSRLAGVLQETQYF. The entire variable domain, with the rest obtained from reference TRBV14 and TRBJ2-5, is as follows: EAGVTQFPSHSVIEKGQTVTLRCDPISGHDNLYWYRRVMGKEIKFLLHFVKESKQDESGMPNNRFLAERTGGTYSTLKVQPAELEDSGVYFCASSRLAGVLQETQYFGPGTRLLVL.

V and J are TRBV4-1 and TRBJ1-2; perhaps TRBD1 as D (6 bases). Trimming shortened V by 1 base and J by 0 bases, and 12 bases separated the two germline ends. Germline CDR1 MGHRA, CDR2 YSYEKL. The length of the CDR3 is 16 residues. The CDR3, as DNA: TGCGCCAGCAGCCAAGGTGGGGGCCGAGCTAACTATGGCTACACCTTC. Residues: CASSQGGGRANYGYTF.

This chain uses TRBV6-5 with TRBJ1-4; 7 nucleotides match TRBD1. CDR3 length: 13 amino acids. Germline V gene lookup returns CDR1 MNHEY and CDR2 SVGAGI. The V gene end was trimmed by 7 bases and the J gene end by 4 bases; junction bases not matched to a gene: 3. The CDR3 sequence: CASKRDSNEKLFF. CDR3 nucleotide sequence: TGTGCCAGCAAACGGGACAGTAATGAAAAACTGTTTTTT.

The CDR3 sequence is CASSYPDRDTQYF. DNA of the CDR3: TGTGCCAGCAGTTACCCCGACAGGGATACGCAGTATTTT. The genes are TRBV6-5 and TRBJ2-3, with D maybe TRBD1 (6 bases). This CDR3 is 13 amino acids long. V dropped 2 bases and J dropped 6 bases, with 9 bases sitting between them. Germline V gives CDR1 MNHEY, CDR2 SVGAGI.

The chain employs TRBV2 and TRBJ1-1; no clear D. The CDR3 is 11 amino acids. The V gene's germline CDR1 is SNHLY and CDR2 FYNNEI. Trimming shortened V by 4 bases and J by 4 bases, and 4 bases separated the two germline ends. CDR3: CASSGATEAFF. The CDR3 coding sequence is TGTGCCAGCAGTGGCGCCACTGAAGCTTTCTTT. Using reference TRBV2 and TRBJ1-1 for the parts outside the CDR3, the full variable domain is EPEVTQTPSHQVTQMGQEVILRCVPISNHLYFYWYRQILGQKVEFLVSFYNNEISEKSEIFDDQFSVERPDGSNFTLKIRSTKLEDSAMYFCASSGATEAFFGQGTRLTVV.

This clone was seen only once. The chain is built from TRBV18 and TRBJ1-1, with D possibly being TRBD1 (5 bases). V lost 6 bases and J 0 bases, leaving 8 bases between the germline ends. The CDR3 runs to 13 residues. Per the germline V gene, CDR1 is KGHSH and CDR2 is LQKENI. CDR3 loop: CASSRQLNTEAFF. DNA of the CDR3: TGTGCCAGCTCTCGACAGCTGAACACTGAAGCTTTCTTT.

The chain links TRBV28 to TRBJ1-2; 11 positions agree with TRBD1. The CDR3 is 16 amino acids. With V trimmed by 4 bases and J by 4 bases, 8 bases remained unmatched. Germline-derived CDR1 and CDR2 are MDHEN and SYDVKM. The CDR3 sequence is CASSSAGTGGSYGYTF. The CDR3 DNA follows: TGTGCCAGCAGTTCCGCGGGGACAGGGGGTTCCTATGGCTACACCTTC.

This chain connects TRBV7-9 to TRBJ1-2; 7 bases map to TRBD1. The J segment lost 6 bases and the V segment lost 5 bases, leaving 3 bases of the junction unmatched. This CDR3 contains 12 residues. CDR1 is SEHNR and CDR2 is FQNEAQ in the germline V gene (reference sequence). CDR3 in amino acids: CASSMTGNGYTF. Here the CDR3 DNA reads TGTGCCAGCAGCATGACAGGGAATGGCTACACCTTC.

The CDR3 DNA follows: TGCGCCAGCAGGACCCTTGGTTGGGGGCGCGAGGATACGCAGTATTTT. This codes for CASRTLGWGREDTQYF. The J gene is TRBJ2-3, the V gene TRBV5-1; tentative D call: TRBD1 (6 bases). The CDR3 totals 16 residues. The V and J ends lost 5 bases and 6 bases respectively, with 22 bases between them. The germline CDR1 and CDR2 sequences are SGHRS and YFSETQ.

The chain employs TRBV5-6 and TRBJ2-3; the match to TRBD2 covers 7 bases. Trimming removed 2 bases from V and 6 bases from J; junction bases left unmatched: 12. The germline gives CDR1 SGHDT, CDR2 YYEEEE. CDR3 length equals 16 residues. CDR3 loop: CASSFTGLGVRDTQYF. DNA of the CDR3: TGTGCCAGCAGCTTTACAGGACTAGGGGTCAGGGATACGCAGTATTTT. Using reference TRBV5-6 and TRBJ2-3 for the parts outside the CDR3, the full variable domain is DAGVTQSPTHLIKTRGQQVTLRCSPKSGHDTVSWYQQALGQGPQFIFQYYEEEERQRGNFPDRFSGHQFPNYSSELNVNALLLGDSALYLCASSFTGLGVRDTQYFGPGTRLTVL.

V gene TRBV5-1 combines with J gene TRBJ2-7, with D possibly being TRBD2 (6 bases). Germline CDR1 reads SGHRS; CDR2 reads YFSETQ. With 0 bases removed from V and 6 bases from J, the gap between germline ends came to 16 bases. The CDR3 length is 15 residues. The CDR3 reads CASSLVGSGGAEQYF. As DNA, the CDR3 is TGCGCCAGCAGCTTGGTAGGTAGCGGCGGGGCCGAGCAGTACTTC.

The chain joins TRBV5-6 to TRBJ2-7, with D possibly matching TRBD1 (6 bases). Trimming stripped 2 bases from V and 2 bases from J, with 14 bases between. In germline, CDR1 is SGHDT, CDR2 YYEEEE. The CDR3 consists of 15 residues. The CDR3 coding sequence is TGTGCCAGCAGCTTCCCTCGGGACAATACCTACGAGCAGTACTTC. This encodes CASSFPRDNTYEQYF.

The genes are TRBV4-1 and TRBJ1-1; perhaps TRBD1 as D (5 bases). Germline-derived CDR1 and CDR2 are MGHRA and YSYEKL. This CDR3 comprises 12 residues. V lost 4 bases to trimming and J lost 10 bases, with 13 bases between them. CDR3 protein: CASSRGEGSAFF. CDR3 nucleotides: TGCGCCAGCAGCCGGGGGGAAGGGTCAGCTTTCTTT.

The chain couples TRBV7-8 to TRBJ1-2; D ambiguous. Trimming shortened V by 4 bases and J by 14 bases, and 17 bases separated the two germline ends. Germline V CDR1 and CDR2: SGHVS, FQNEAQ. The CDR3 is 12 amino acids. The CDR3, as DNA: TGTGCCAGCAGCTCAGATTGGGCCCGCCGGACCTTC. The encoded protein is CASSSDWARRTF.

This chain connects TRBV5-1 to TRBJ2-7; 7 bases align to TRBD1. Germline lookup yields CDR1 SGHRS and CDR2 YFSETQ. This CDR3 is 16 amino acids long. V shed 5 bases and J 5 bases; nucleotides not matched to a gene: 16. CDR3: CASRGFAEGGQNEQYF. The CDR3 DNA sequence: TGCGCCAGCAGGGGGTTCGCAGAAGGGGGCCAGAACGAGCAGTACTTC.

This clone was seen a few times. Other nucleotide sequences in the sample specify the same CDR3. The rearrangement joins TRBV28 to TRBJ1-4; D remains unclear. The CDR3 is made up of 14 amino acids. Germline CDR1 is MDHEN and CDR2 is SYDVKM. The germline V and J ends were trimmed by 2 bases and 7 bases, with 11 bases remaining between them. DNA for the CDR3: TGTGCCAGCAGTTTACCCGGGGATCGTGAAAAACTGTTTTTT. Amino acids: CASSLPGDREKLFF.

Only one count was recorded for this clone. The rearrangement joins TRBV7-8 to TRBJ1-2; TRBD1 matches 8 bases. V was clipped by 6 bases and J by 14 bases; unmatched bases: 11. Germline loops: CDR1 SGHVS, CDR2 FQNEAQ. The CDR3 consists of 12 residues. This CDR3 is CASRQGQGGKTF. In nucleotides, the CDR3 is TGTGCCAGCAGACAAGGACAGGGTGGTAAGACCTTC.

The chain joins TRBV14 to TRBJ2-3; the D gene is possibly TRBD1 (5 bases). CDR1 and CDR2 (germline): SGHDN, FVKESK. Between the trimmed V and J ends, which lost 4 bases and 2 bases, there was a span of 13 bases. The CDR3 extends over 15 amino acids. The CDR3: CASSPTGHPTDTQYF. CDR3 nucleotides: TGTGCCAGCAGCCCAACCGGACACCCCACAGATACGCAGTATTTT.